These 15 T cell receptor beta chains originate from one sample sequenced in a study of immune reconstitution after stem cell transplant in scleroderma. Each CDR3 protein is one row after TCRdb ran MiXCR on the RT-PCR reads. The data contain around 5,000 distinct CDR3 sequences, 7.5% to 8.5% of them seen just once; the ten biggest clones take up 4% to 5%. This specimen was collected before or after autologous hematopoietic stem cell transplantation (not recorded which). The source is a male donor with systemic sclerosis.

In its sample, this clonotype is medium-sized. This sequence joins TRBV12-3 or TRBV12-4 and TRBJ1-1, with 7 bases aligning to TRBD1. Unmatched junction bases numbered 6, after V lost 1 base and J lost 10 bases. There are 13 residues in the CDR3. The CDR3 here is CASSLGGGAGAFF. The CDR3 DNA is TGTGCCAGCAGTTTAGGAGGGGGCGCGGGAGCTTTCTTT.

This clonotype is medium-sized within its sample. Written as DNA, the CDR3 is TGCGCCAGCAGCTTGTGGGGCGACGGCACAGATACGCAGTATTTT. It codes for CASSLWGDGTDTQYF. The chain couples TRBV5-1 to TRBJ2-3, with D possibly TRBD1 on 5 matching bases. CDR1 and CDR2 (germline): SGHRS, YFSETQ. V shed 1 base and J shed 1 base, with 10 bases lying between them. The CDR3 covers 15 residues.

This clonotype has only a few counts. The V call is TRBV20-1, the J call TRBJ1-1; no firm D call. Trimming removed 0 bases at V and 2 bases at J, with 10 bases between. This CDR3 is built from 14 residues. The germline V gene has CDR1 DFQATT and CDR2 SNEGSKA (reference sequence). The DNA for the CDR3 is TGCAGTGCTAGAGACCTTCGAGCCAACACTGAAGCTTTCTTT. Its translation: CSARDLRANTEAFF.

Remarks on this clonotype: A read error may account for a junction end that differs from germline. The chain employs TRBV20-1 and TRBJ1-5; 7 positions agree with TRBD1. Germline V gives CDR1 DFQATT, CDR2 SNEGSKA (reference sequence). The CDR3 extends over 14 amino acids. This CDR3 reads CNASQGVVNQPQHF. The CDR3 DNA reads TGCAATGCTAGCCAGGGGGTGGTCAATCAGCCCCAGCATTTT.

In its sample, this clonotype ranks as large. The V call is TRBV19, the J call TRBJ1-1; a weak D match, TRBD1 (5 bases). This CDR3 is 16 amino acids long. Trimming removed 6 bases at V and 1 base at J, with 18 bases between. CDR1 and CDR2 from the germline V gene are LNHDA and SQIVND (reference sequence). The CDR3 reads CASRGAWEARNTEAFF. In nucleotides, the CDR3 is TGTGCCAGTAGAGGGGCTTGGGAGGCGAGGAACACTGAAGCTTTCTTT.

This clonotype was picked up a small number of times. This sequence joins TRBV20-1 and TRBJ2-7; D may match TRBD1 or TRBD2 (7 bases each). Germline CDR1 reads DFQATT; CDR2 reads SNEGSKA (reference sequence). The CDR3 covers 13 residues. V lost 4 bases and J lost 3, with 13 bases in between. The CDR3 sequence: CSAMTGTNYEQYF. The CDR3 bases are TGCAGTGCTATGACAGGGACTAACTACGAGCAGTACTTC.

This clonotype was counted a few times. The chain carries TRBV7-7 and TRBJ1-1; D ambiguous. Trimming shortened V by 2 bases and J by 1 base, and 5 bases separated the two germline ends. The CDR3 is 13 amino acids. Per the germline V gene, CDR1 is SSHAT and CDR2 is FNYEAQ (reference sequence). The CDR3 DNA reads TGTGCCAGCAGCTTATTCCAGAACACTGAAGCTTTCTTT. It codes for CASSLFQNTEAFF. Combining the CDR3 with reference TRBV7-7 and TRBJ1-1 gives the whole variable domain GAGVSQSPRYKVTKRGQDVTLRCDPISSHATLYWYQQALGQGPEFLTYFNYEAQPDKSGLPSDRFSAERPEGSISTLTIQRTEQRDSAMYRCASSLFQNTEAFFGQGTRLTVV.

The table lists this clonotype with a few counts. The chain combines TRBV20-1 with TRBJ1-4; TRBD1 agrees at 7 bases. Trimming removed 0 bases from V and 4 bases from J; junction bases left unmatched: 5. The CDR3 extends over 15 amino acids. From germline, CDR1 is DFQATT and CDR2 SNEGSKA (reference sequence). CDR3 in DNA: TGCAGTGCTAGAGATTCGAGACAGGGTAATGAAAAACTGTTTTTT. This codes for CSARDSRQGNEKLFF.

This clonotype was observed a handful of times. The gene calls are TRBV20-1 and TRBJ1-2, with D possibly matching TRBD1 (5 bases). CDR1 DFQATT and CDR2 SNEGSKA come from the germline V gene (reference sequence). V was clipped by 6 bases and J by 3 bases, with 29 bases between them. The CDR3 has 18 amino acids. CDR3 coding DNA: TGCAGTGCCCCTCCCGGGACGGGACGATCAAAAGTTGACTATGGCTACACCTTC. Translated, it gives CSAPPGTGRSKVDYGYTF.

In its sample, this clonotype was seen a few times. The chain links TRBV10-3 to TRBJ2-1; the match to TRBD2 covers 7 bases. J lost 0 bases, V lost 7 bases, and 3 bases had no gene match. The germline CDR1 and CDR2 sequences are ENHRY and SYGVKD. The CDR3 contains 14 residues. CDR3 nucleotide sequence: TGTGCCATCACCAGCGGGGCCTCCTACAATGAGCAGTTCTTC. It translates to CAITSGASYNEQFF.

V gene TRBV4-1 combines with J gene TRBJ2-1; 11 bases are a match to TRBD2. Per the germline V gene, CDR1 is MGHRA and CDR2 is YSYEKL. V shed 1 base, J shed 9 bases, and the junction held 5 bases outside the gene matches. The CDR3 consists of 15 residues. The CDR3 protein is CASSQGDSGRGEQFF. CDR3 bases: TGCGCCAGCAGCCAAGGGGATAGCGGGAGGGGTGAGCAGTTCTTC.

This chain connects TRBV6-5 to TRBJ2-1, with 9 nucleotides matching TRBD1. This CDR3 contains 16 residues. CDR1 and CDR2 (germline): MNHEY, SVGAGI. Unmatched junction bases numbered 16, after V lost 6 bases and J lost 10 bases. The CDR3 protein is CASRQTGTGKKYEQFF. CDR3 coding DNA: TGTGCCAGCAGACAGACCGGGACAGGGAAGAAGTACGAGCAGTTCTTC.

Points on this clonotype: A read error may explain this, as a much larger clone is one base away. The V call is TRBV5-1, the J call TRBJ2-3, with a weak D call TRBD1 (5 bases). CDR1 and CDR2 (germline): SGHRS, YFSETQ. The CDR3 loop spans 14 amino acids. The CDR3 sequence: CVSNLKGSADTQYF. The CDR3 region has the DNA TGCGTCAGCAACTTGAAGGGGTCTGCAGATACGCAGTATTTT.

With regard to this clonotype: A much larger clone sits a single nucleotide away, making a read error possible. The genes are TRBV20-1 and TRBJ2-2, with 7 bases that match TRBD1. Germline loops: CDR1 DFQATT, CDR2 SNEGSKA (reference sequence). The CDR3 is 13 amino acids. In DNA form, the CDR3 reads TGCAGTGCTGGGGGACAGACCACCGGGGAGCAGTTTTTT. Amino acids: CSAGGQTTGEQFF.

The rearrangement links TRBV10-3 to TRBJ1-2; 9 nucleotides agree with TRBD1. The junction had 0 bases not matched to a gene; V was cut back by 4 bases and J by 3 bases. The CDR3 spans 13 residues. CDR1 is ENHRY and CDR2 is SYGVKD in the germline V gene. The CDR3 DNA sequence: TGTGCCATCAGTGGGACAGGGGACTATGGCTACACCTTC. This codes for CAISGTGDYGYTF.